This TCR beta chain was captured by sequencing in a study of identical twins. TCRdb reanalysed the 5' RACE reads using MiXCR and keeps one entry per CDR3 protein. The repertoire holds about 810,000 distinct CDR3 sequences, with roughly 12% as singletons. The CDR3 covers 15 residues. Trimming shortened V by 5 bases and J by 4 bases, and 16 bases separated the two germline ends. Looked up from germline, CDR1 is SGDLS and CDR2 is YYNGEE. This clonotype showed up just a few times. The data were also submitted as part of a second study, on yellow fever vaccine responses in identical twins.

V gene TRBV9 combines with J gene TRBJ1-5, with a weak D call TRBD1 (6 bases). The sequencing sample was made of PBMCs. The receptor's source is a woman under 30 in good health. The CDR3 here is CASSAEGGPNQPQHF. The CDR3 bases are TGTGCCAGCAGTGCCGAGGGGGGACCAAATCAGCCCCAGCATTTT.